The 20 T cell receptor beta chains in this list originate from one sample, sequenced in a study of neurological immune-mediated disorders. TCRdb re-called the 5' RACE reads through MiXCR, storing one row per CDR3 protein. The table shows under 60,000 distinct CDR3 sequences, with roughly 15% occurring only once. Material: PBMCs. All receptors come from a man in his fifties or sixties in good health.

In the case of this clonotype: Relative to the germline gene, one junction end is altered; a read error may explain this. The chain has TRBV28 and TRBJ2-1, with 8 positions matching TRBD2. The CDR3 consists of 17 residues. Germline CDR1 and CDR2: MDHEN and SYDVKM. CDR3 bases: TGTGCCAACAGTTTAGACCTCAGCGGGAGTCCAAACAATGAGCAGTTCTTC. It is translated as CANSLDLSGSPNNEQFF.

This clonotype has ten or more counts. V usage is TRBV15 and J usage is TRBJ1-5; D gene ambiguous. The V gene lost 0 bases and the J gene lost 7 bases, with 10 bases spanning the gap. Germline loops: CDR1 LNHNV, CDR2 YYDKDF (reference sequence). The CDR3 is 14 residues long. The CDR3 here is CATSRDAVKQPQHF. In DNA, the CDR3 is TGTGCCACCAGCAGAGATGCGGTGAAGCAGCCCCAGCATTTT.

This clonotype was picked up many times. A junction boundary mismatches the germline segment, possibly from a read error. The chain combines TRBV12-3 or TRBV12-4 with TRBJ2-5; 11 bases map to TRBD2. The CDR3 covers 13 residues. The CDR3 region is CAISGGLAGGLSF. The CDR3 DNA follows: TGTGCCATTTCCGGGGGCTTAGCGGGGGGGCTGTCCTTC.

This clonotype showed up many times. The chain is built from TRBV5-1 and TRBJ1-6, with 11 bases identical to TRBD1. The junction had 11 bases not matched to a gene; V was cut back by 4 bases and J by 8 bases. CDR1 and CDR2 (germline): SGHRS, YFSETQ. The CDR3 loop spans 17 amino acids. The CDR3 sequence is CASSEGTGGLLDSPLHF. In DNA form, the CDR3 reads TGCGCCAGCAGCGAAGGGACAGGGGGACTCTTAGATTCACCCCTCCACTTT.

There are many counts of this clonotype. This sequence joins TRBV28 and TRBJ1-5; 9 bases line up with TRBD1. The length of the CDR3 is 16 residues. The V gene's germline CDR1 is MDHEN and CDR2 SYDVKM. V lost 6 bases to trimming and J lost 6 bases; unmatched junction nucleotides: 12. This chain's CDR3 is CASRTRRQGDAQPQHF. Written as DNA, the CDR3 is TGTGCCAGCAGGACACGTCGACAGGGGGACGCTCAGCCCCAGCATTTT.

This clonotype was found many times. The V gene is TRBV6-5, the J gene TRBJ2-5; possibly TRBD2 for D (5 bases). The CDR3 contains 14 residues. Germline V gene sequence: CDR1 MNHEY, CDR2 SVGAGI. Deletions cut 6 bases from V and 7 bases from J, with 18 bases between. For the CDR3, the DNA is TGTGCCAGCAGCACCTCAAGCGCAGGAGGGACCCAGTACTTC. This encodes CASSTSSAGGTQYF.

In this sample, this clonotype turned up many times. The chain is built from TRBV7-2 and TRBJ2-7; 11 positions agree with TRBD2. Germline CDR1 reads SGHTA; CDR2 reads FQGNSA. There are 17 residues in the CDR3. J gave up 2 bases and V 5 bases, and 11 bases lay outside the gene matches. CDR3 in amino acids: CASSPRGTSGTPYEQYF. The CDR3 nucleotides read TGTGCCAGCAGCCCTCGCGGGACTAGCGGTACACCCTACGAGCAGTACTTC.

This clonotype was counted ten times or more. The chain combines TRBV7-3 with TRBJ1-6; weak D call: TRBD1 (5 bases). Germline loops: CDR1 SGHTA, CDR2 FQGTGA. This CDR3 comprises 14 residues. Trimming removed 3 bases from V and 6 bases from J, with 9 bases in between. The CDR3 region has the DNA TGTGCCAGCAGCTTGGGGACGGCTAATTCACCCCTCCACTTT. Amino acid sequence: CASSLGTANSPLHF.

In its sample, this clonotype was seen many times. The chain joins TRBV7-6 to TRBJ2-2; no definite D call. The V gene lost 1 base and the J gene lost 1 base, with 7 bases spanning the gap. The CDR3 covers 15 residues. Germline loops: CDR1 SGHVS, CDR2 FNYEAQ. CDR3 nucleotides: TGTGCCAGCAGCTTAGAAGGGCTGAACACCGGGGAGCTGTTTTTT. Its protein is CASSLEGLNTGELFF.

This clonotype was detected ten times or more. V gene TRBV29-1 combines with J gene TRBJ2-5, with D maybe TRBD2 (6 bases). The CDR3 length is 16 residues. V was pared by 0 bases and J by 0 bases, with 14 bases between. Germline V gene lookup returns CDR1 SQVTM and CDR2 ANQGSEA. The CDR3 sequence is CSVEEGLATYQETQYF. The CDR3 DNA reads TGCAGCGTTGAAGAAGGGCTAGCGACGTACCAAGAGACCCAGTACTTC.

Of note for this clonotype: The junction does not match germline at one end; this may be a read error. DNA for the CDR3: TGCGACAGCAGCCCCCAGCCAGCCGGACAGGGGCATTCACCACTCCACTTT. Amino acid sequence: CDSSPQPAGQGHSPLHF. The rearrangement uses TRBV5-1 and TRBJ1-6; 9 nucleotides agree with TRBD1. Germline V gene sequence: CDR1 SGHRS, CDR2 YFSETQ. The CDR3 contains 17 residues.

CDR3 sequence reads: CSARDYKGLVNHEQFF. As DNA, the CDR3 is TGCAGTGCTAGAGATTATAAGGGACTAGTGAACCATGAGCAGTTCTTC. This rearrangement joins TRBV20-1 to TRBJ2-1; TRBD2 matches at 8 bases. In germline, CDR1 is DFQATT, CDR2 SNEGSKA (reference sequence). V was clipped by 0 bases and J by 8 bases; unmatched bases: 12. The CDR3 has 16 amino acids.

This chain uses TRBV5-1 with TRBJ1-6; D not certain. This CDR3 region has 14 residues. From germline, CDR1 is SGHRS and CDR2 YFSETQ. V lost 5 bases and J lost 4, with 10 bases in between. CDR3 nucleotide sequence: TGCGCCAGCAGTTGGGCGGATTATAATTCACCCCTCCACTTT. This translates into CASSWADYNSPLHF.

The V call is TRBV6-5, the J call TRBJ2-3; D not certain. V shed 8 bases and J shed 0 bases, with 12 bases lying between them. There are 14 residues in the CDR3. Germline assignment: CDR1 MNHEY and CDR2 SVGAGI. The DNA of the CDR3 is TGTGCCAGCGGCAGCCGATTTAGCACAGATACGCAGTATTTT. Translated: CASGSRFSTDTQYF.

Ten or more counts support this clonotype. The chain links TRBV7-6 to TRBJ2-5; 14 bases are a match to TRBD2. V shed 6 bases and J 4 bases; nucleotides not matched to a gene: 7. The CDR3 loop spans 16 amino acids. The germline V gene has CDR1 SGHVS and CDR2 FNYEAQ. CDR3 coding DNA: TGTGCCAGCAGTCGGGGACTAGCGGGAGTGGGAGAGACCCAGTACTTC. It specifies CASSRGLAGVGETQYF.

This clonotype has at least ten counts. This chain connects TRBV29-1 to TRBJ2-7, with TRBD2 identical over 9 bases. This CDR3 has 14 residues. Trimming removed 0 bases from V and 6 bases from J; junction bases left unmatched: 6. The germline V gene encodes CDR1 SQVTM and CDR2 ANQGSEA. The CDR3 DNA follows: TGCAGCGTTGAAGATCTAGCGGGAAGGGGCGAGCAGTACTTC. As protein: CSVEDLAGRGEQYF.

This clonotype was recorded at least ten times. The chain recombines TRBV12-3 or TRBV12-4 with TRBJ2-3; D may correspond to TRBD1 or TRBD2 (5 bases each). This CDR3 contains 14 residues. The V end lost 7 bases, the J end lost 6 bases, and 17 bases lay between the germline ends. CDR3 sequence reads: CASTLLGVPDTQYF. The CDR3 DNA reads TGTGCCAGCACCCTCTTGGGGGTGCCGGATACGCAGTATTTT.

At least ten counts were recorded for this clonotype. The chain joins TRBV20-1 to TRBJ2-1; D unresolved. The V and J ends lost 6 bases and 0 bases respectively, with 6 bases between them. CDR1 and CDR2 from the germline V gene are DFQATT and SNEGSKA (reference sequence). This CDR3 spans 12 amino acids. CDR3 amino acids: CSATPSYNEQFF. For the CDR3, the DNA is TGCAGTGCCACCCCCTCCTACAATGAGCAGTTCTTC.

The sample holds many counts of this clonotype. V and J are TRBV12-3 or TRBV12-4 and TRBJ2-5; possibly TRBD2 for D (5 bases). CDR3 length: 16 residues. V lost 4 bases and J 4 bases, leaving 19 bases between the germline ends. This CDR3 is CASSSRADRGRETQYF. The CDR3 DNA reads TGTGCCAGCAGTTCCCGGGCCGACCGAGGGCGAGAGACCCAGTACTTC.

This clonotype was observed at least ten times. J is TRBJ2-7 and V is TRBV28; D gene uncertain. CDR3 length: 12 residues. CDR1 and CDR2 (germline): MDHEN, SYDVKM. Trimming left V 2 bases short and J 7 bases short, with 9 bases between. CDR3 in DNA: TGTGCCAGCAGTTTACTAGGGTTGGAGCAGTACTTC. Its translation is CASSLLGLEQYF.